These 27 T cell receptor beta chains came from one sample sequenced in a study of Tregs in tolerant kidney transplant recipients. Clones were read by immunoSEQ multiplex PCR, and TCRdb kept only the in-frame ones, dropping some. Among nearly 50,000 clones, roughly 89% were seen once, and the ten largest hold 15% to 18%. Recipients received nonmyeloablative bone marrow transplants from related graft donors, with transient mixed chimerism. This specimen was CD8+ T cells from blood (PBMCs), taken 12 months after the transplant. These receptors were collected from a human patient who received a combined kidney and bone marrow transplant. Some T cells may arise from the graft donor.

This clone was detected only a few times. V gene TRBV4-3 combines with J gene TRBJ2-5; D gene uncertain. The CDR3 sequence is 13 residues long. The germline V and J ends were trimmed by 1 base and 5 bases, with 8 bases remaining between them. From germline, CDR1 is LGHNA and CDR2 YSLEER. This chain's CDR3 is CASSQVIEETQYF. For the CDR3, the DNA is TGCGCCAGCAGCCAAGTTATTGAGGAGACCCAGTACTTC.

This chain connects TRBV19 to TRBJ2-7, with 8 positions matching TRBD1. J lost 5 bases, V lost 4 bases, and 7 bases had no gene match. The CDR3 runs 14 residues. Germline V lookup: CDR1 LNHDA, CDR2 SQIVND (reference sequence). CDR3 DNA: TGTGCCAGTAGTACAGGGGGCAATATAAACGAGCAGTACTTC. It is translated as CASSTGGNINEQYF.

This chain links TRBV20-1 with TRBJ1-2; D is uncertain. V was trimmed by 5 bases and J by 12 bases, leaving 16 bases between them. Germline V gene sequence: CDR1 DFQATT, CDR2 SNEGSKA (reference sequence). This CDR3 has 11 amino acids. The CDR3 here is CSAPLLGRDTF. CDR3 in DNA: TGCAGTGCTCCCCTCCTGGGCAGAGACACCTTC.

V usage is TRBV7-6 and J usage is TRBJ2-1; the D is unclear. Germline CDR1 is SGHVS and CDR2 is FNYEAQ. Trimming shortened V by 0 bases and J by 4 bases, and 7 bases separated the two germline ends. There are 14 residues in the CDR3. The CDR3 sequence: CASSLAAEYNEQFF. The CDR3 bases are TGTGCCAGCAGCTTAGCAGCTGAGTACAATGAGCAGTTCTTC.

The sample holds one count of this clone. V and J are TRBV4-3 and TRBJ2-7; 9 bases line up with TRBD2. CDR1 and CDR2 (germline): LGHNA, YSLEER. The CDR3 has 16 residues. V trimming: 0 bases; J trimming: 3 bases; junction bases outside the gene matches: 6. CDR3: CASSQDGLAGIYEQYF. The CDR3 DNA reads TGCGCCAGCAGCCAAGATGGTCTAGCGGGGATCTACGAGCAGTACTTC.

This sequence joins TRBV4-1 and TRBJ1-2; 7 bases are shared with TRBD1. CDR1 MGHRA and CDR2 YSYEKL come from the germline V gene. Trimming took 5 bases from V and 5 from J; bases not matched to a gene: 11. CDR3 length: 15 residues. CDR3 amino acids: CASSLRQGGRYGYTF. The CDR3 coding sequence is TGCGCCAGCAGCTTACGACAGGGAGGAAGGTATGGCTACACCTTC.

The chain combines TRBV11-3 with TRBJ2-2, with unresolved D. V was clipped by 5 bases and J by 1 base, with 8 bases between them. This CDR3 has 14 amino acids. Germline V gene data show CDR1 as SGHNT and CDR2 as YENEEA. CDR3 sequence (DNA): TGTGCCAGCAGCCTCCGTGTGAACACCGGGGAGCTGTTTTTT. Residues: CASSLRVNTGELFF.

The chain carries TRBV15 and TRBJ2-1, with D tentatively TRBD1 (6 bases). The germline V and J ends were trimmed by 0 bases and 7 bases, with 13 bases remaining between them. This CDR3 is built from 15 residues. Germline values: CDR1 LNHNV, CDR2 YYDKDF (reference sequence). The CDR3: CATSRDQNRANEQFF. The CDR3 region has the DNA TGTGCCACCAGCAGAGATCAGAACAGGGCTAATGAGCAGTTCTTC.

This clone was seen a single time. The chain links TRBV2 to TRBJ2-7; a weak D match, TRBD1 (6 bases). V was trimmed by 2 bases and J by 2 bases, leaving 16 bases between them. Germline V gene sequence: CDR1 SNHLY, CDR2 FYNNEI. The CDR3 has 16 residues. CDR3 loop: CASSETDSLYTYEQYF. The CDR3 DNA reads TGTGCCAGCAGTGAAACGGACAGCTTATACACCTACGAGCAGTACTTC.

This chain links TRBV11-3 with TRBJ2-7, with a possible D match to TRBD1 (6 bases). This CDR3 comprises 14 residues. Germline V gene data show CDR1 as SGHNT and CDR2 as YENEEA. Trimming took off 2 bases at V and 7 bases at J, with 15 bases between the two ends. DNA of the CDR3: TGTGCCAGCAGCTTACCGCAGGGGCGTAGGGAGCAGTACTTC. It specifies CASSLPQGRREQYF.

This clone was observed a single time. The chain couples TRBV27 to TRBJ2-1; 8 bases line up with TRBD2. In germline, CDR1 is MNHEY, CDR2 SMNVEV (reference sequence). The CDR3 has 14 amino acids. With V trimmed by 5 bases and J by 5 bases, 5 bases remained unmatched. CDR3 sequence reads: CASSRSGTNNEQFF. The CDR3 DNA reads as TGTGCCAGCAGTCGTAGCGGGACTAACAATGAGCAGTTCTTC.

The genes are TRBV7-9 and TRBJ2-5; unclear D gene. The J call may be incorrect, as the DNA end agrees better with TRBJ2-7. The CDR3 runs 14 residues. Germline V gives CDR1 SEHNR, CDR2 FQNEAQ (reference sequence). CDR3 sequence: CASRSDPSSYEQYF. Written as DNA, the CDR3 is TGTGCCAGCAGGTCCGATCCTAGCTCCTACGAGCAGTACTTC.

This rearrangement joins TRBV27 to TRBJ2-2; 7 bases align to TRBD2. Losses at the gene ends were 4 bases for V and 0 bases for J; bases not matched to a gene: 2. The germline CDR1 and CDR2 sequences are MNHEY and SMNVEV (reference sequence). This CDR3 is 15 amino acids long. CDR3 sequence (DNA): TGTGCCAGCAGTTGGGGACTACCGAACACCGGGGAGCTGTTTTTT. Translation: CASSWGLPNTGELFF.

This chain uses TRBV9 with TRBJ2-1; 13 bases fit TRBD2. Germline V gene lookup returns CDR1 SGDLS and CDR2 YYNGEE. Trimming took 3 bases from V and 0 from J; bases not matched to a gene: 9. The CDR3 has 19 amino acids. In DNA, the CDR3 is TGTGCCAGCAGCGATAGGACTAGCGGGAGTGCCGGCTCCTACAATGAGCAGTTCTTC. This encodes CASSDRTSGSAGSYNEQFF.

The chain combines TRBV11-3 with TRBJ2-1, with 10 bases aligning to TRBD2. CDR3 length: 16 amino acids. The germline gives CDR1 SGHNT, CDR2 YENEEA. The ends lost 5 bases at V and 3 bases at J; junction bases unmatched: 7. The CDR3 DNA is TGTGCCAGCAGCCCCACTAGCGGGGCTTTCTACAATGAGCAGTTCTTC. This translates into CASSPTSGAFYNEQFF.

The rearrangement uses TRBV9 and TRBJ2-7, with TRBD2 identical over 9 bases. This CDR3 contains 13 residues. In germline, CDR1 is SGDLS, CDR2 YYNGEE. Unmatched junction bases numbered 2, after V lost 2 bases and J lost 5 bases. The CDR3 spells CASSVTSGHEQYF. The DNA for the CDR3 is TGTGCCAGCAGCGTGACTAGCGGCCACGAGCAGTACTTC.

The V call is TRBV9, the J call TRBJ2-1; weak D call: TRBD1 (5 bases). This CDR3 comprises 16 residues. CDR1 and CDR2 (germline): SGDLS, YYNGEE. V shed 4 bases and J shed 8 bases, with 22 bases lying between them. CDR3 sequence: CASSSQGRVVWDEQFF. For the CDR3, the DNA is TGTGCCAGCAGCTCCCAGGGTCGCGTGGTTTGGGATGAGCAGTTCTTC.

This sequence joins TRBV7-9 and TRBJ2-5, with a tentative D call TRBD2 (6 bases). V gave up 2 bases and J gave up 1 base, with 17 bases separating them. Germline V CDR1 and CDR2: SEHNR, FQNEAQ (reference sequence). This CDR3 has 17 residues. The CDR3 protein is CASSLSAGLVIQETQYF. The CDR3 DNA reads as TGTGCCAGCAGCTTAAGTGCGGGGCTGGTGATCCAAGAGACCCAGTACTTC.

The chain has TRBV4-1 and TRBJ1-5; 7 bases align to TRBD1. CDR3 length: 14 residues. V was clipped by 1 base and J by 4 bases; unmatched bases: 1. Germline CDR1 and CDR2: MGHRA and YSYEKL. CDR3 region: CASSQVQGNQPQHF. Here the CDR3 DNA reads TGCGCCAGCAGCCAAGTACAGGGGAATCAGCCCCAGCATTTT.

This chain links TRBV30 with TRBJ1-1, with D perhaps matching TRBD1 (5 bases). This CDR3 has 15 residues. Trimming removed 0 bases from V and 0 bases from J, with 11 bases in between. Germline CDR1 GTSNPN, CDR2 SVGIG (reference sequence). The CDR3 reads CAWSVPDTLNTEAFF. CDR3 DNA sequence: TGTGCCTGGAGTGTACCGGACACTCTGAACACTGAAGCTTTCTTT.

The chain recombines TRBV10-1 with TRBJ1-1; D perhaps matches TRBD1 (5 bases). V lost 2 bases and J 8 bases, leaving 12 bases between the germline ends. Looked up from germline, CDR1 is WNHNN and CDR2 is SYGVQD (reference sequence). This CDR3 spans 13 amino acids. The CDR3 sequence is CASSEIRVREAFF. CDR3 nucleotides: TGCGCCAGCAGTGAGATCAGGGTTCGAGAAGCTTTCTTT.

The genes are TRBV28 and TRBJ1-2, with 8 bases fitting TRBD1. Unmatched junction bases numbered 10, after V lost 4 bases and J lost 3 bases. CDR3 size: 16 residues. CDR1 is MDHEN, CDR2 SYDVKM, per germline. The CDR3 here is CASSYSMTGEYYGYTF. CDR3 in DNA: TGTGCCAGCAGTTACTCGATGACAGGGGAATACTATGGCTACACCTTC.

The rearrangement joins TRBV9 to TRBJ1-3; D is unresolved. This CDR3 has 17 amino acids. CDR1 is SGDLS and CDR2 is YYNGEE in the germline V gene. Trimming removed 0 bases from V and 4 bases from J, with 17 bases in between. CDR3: CASSVGKTEGVGNTIYF. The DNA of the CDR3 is TGTGCCAGCAGCGTAGGAAAAACAGAGGGTGTCGGAAACACCATATATTTT.

The DNA of the CDR3 is TGTGCCAGCAGCTTAGCGAAGGAGAGATGGACCAAAAACATTCAGTACTTC. This translates into CASSLAKERWTKNIQYF. The chain recombines TRBV7-9 with TRBJ2-4; D ambiguous. Trimming stripped 0 bases from V and 2 bases from J, with 14 bases between. CDR1 and CDR2 (germline): SEHNR, FQNEAQ (reference sequence). The CDR3 is 17 amino acids.

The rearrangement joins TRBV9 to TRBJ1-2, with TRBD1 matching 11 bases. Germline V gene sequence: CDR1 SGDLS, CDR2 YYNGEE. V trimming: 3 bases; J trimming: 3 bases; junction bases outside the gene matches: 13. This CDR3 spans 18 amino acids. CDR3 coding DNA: TGTGCCAGCAGCGCCGCAGGACAGGGGGCGCGGGGGGACTATGGCTACACCTTC. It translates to CASSAAGQGARGDYGYTF.

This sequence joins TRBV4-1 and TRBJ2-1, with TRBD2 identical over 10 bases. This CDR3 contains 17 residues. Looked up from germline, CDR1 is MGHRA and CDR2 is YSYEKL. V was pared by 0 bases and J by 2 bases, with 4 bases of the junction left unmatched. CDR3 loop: CASSQDGLADTYNEQFF. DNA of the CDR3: TGCGCCAGCAGCCAAGACGGACTAGCGGACACCTACAATGAGCAGTTCTTC.

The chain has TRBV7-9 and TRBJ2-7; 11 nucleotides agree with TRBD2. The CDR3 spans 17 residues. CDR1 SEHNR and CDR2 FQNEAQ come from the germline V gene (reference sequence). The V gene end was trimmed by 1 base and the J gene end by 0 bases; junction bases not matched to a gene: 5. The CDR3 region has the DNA TGTGCCAGCAGCTTAGTTCTACTAGCGGGGGCCTCCTACGAGCAGTACTTC. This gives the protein CASSLVLLAGASYEQYF.